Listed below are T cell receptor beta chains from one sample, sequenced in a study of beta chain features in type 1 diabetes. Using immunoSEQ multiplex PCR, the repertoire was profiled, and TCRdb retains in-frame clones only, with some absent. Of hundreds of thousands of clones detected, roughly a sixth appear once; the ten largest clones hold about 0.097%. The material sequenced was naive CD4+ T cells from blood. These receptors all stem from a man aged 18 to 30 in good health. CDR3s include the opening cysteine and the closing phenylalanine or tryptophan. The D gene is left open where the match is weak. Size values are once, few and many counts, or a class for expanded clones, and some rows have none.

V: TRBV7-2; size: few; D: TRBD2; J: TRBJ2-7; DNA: TGTGCCAGCAGCTTAGGTAGCGGGGCTACCTACGAGCAGTACTTC; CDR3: CASSLGSGATYEQYF
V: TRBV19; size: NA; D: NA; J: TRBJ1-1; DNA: TGTGCCAGTAGTCCCGCTGCGTTTGTGAACACTGAAGCTTTCTTT; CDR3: CASSPAAFVNTEAFF
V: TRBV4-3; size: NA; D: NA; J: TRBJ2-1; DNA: TGCGCCAGCAGCCAAGCAAGCGGGAATGAGCAGTTCTTC; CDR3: CASSQASGNEQFF
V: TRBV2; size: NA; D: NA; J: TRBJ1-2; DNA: TGTGCCAGCAGGAGACAATCCGGGACATCATATGGCTACACCTTC; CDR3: CASRRQSGTSYGYTF
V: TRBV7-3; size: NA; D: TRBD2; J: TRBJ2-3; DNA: TGTGCCAGCAGCAGAGACGGGGGGTCGCAGTATTTT; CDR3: CASSRDGGSQYF
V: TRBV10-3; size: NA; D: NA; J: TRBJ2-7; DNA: TGTGCCATCAGTGAACAGGAGAACTACGAGCAGTACTTC; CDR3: CAISEQENYEQYF
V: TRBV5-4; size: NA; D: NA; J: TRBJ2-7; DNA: TGTGCCAGCAGCTTGCAGGGTCGGAGCTCCCGAGACGAGCAGTACTTC; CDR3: CASSLQGRSSRDEQYF
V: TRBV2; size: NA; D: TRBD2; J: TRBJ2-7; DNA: TGTGCCAGCCTCCGTGGTAGCGGGAGTGGTGAGCAGTACTTC; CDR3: CASLRGSGSGEQYF
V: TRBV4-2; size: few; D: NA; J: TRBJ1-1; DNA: TGTGCCAGCAGCCAATCCAAAAAAGGGTGGCCTGAAGCTTTCTTT; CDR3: CASSQSKKGWPEAFF
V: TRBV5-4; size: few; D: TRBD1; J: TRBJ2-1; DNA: TGTGCCAGCAGTCAATCCGGGACAGGGACGAATGAGCAGTTCTTC; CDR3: CASSQSGTGTNEQFF
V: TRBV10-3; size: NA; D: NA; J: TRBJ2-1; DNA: TGTGCCATCAGCGGGGCCAGGACAACCTACAATGAGCAGTTCTTC; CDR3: CAISGARTTYNEQFF
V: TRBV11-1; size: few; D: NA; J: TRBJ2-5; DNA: TGTGCCAGCAGCTTCCCGGGTCAAGAGACCCAGTACTTC; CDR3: CASSFPGQETQYF
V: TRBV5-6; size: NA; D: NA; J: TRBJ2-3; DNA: TGTGCCAGCAGCTACATAGGAGGGCCTAGGGCAGATACGCAGTATTTT; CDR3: CASSYIGGPRADTQYF